These 15 T cell receptor beta chains were all obtained from the same sample, sequenced in a study of human T cells and chemical hapten exposure. TCRdb fed the RACE reads into MiXCR, producing one record per CDR3 protein. The sample records a few hundred thousand distinct CDR3 sequences, more than 4.5% being singletons. As to time point: patch test 1, 2 weeks after DPC sensitization. The sample's treatment: therapeutic diphenylcyclopropenone sensitization with weekly scalp DPC. The input for sequencing was whole blood, taken in connection with sensitization to the hapten diphenylcyclopropenone (DPC). These receptors were collected from a woman between 45 and 65 years old with alopecia areata. Some clones in this sample may be carry-over from other donors' samples.

This clonotype showed up many times. This chain uses TRBV4-1 with TRBJ1-6; 8 bases match TRBD1. The trim removed 4 bases at V and 14 bases at J, leaving 10 bases unmatched. CDR1 is MGHRA and CDR2 is YSYEKL in the germline V gene. CDR3 length: 14 residues. The CDR3: CASSLGTGLMALHF. The CDR3 DNA reads as TGCGCCAGCAGCCTGGGGACAGGTCTTATGGCCCTCCACTTT.

This clonotype was recorded many times. The chain uses TRBV7-9 and TRBJ2-7, with D unclear. V was pared by 4 bases and J by 7 bases, with 11 bases between. CDR3 size: 12 residues. CDR1 and CDR2 (germline): SEHNR, FQNEAQ (reference sequence). The CDR3 nucleotides read TGTGCCAGCAGCTCCGGGTACGGGGAGCAGTACTTC. Translating it yields CASSSGYGEQYF.

This clonotype has ten or more counts. The V and J genes are TRBV29-1 and TRBJ2-3; 9 nucleotides match TRBD2. V was pared by 4 bases and J by 5 bases, with 7 bases of the junction left unmatched. Germline values: CDR1 SQVTM, CDR2 ANQGSEA. The CDR3 consists of 14 residues. The CDR3 region has the DNA TGCAGCGTTGGTGCGGGGGGGCCGGTAGATACGCAGTATTTT. This codes for CSVGAGGPVDTQYF.

This clonotype was seen repeatedly, ten times or more. This sequence joins TRBV13 and TRBJ1-1; 9 bases line up with TRBD1. With V trimmed by 5 bases and J by 9 bases, 7 bases remained unmatched. CDR1 and CDR2 (germline): PRHDT, FYEKMQ (reference sequence). The CDR3 runs 13 residues. For the CDR3, the DNA is TGTGCCAGCAGCCGAGGACAGGGGCCGAAAGCTTTCTTT. Residues: CASSRGQGPKAFF.

This clonotype was seen at least ten times. The J gene is TRBJ2-7, the V gene TRBV10-1, with TRBD1 matching 8 bases. The V and J ends lost 4 bases and 6 bases, in that order; junction bases with no gene match: 8. The germline CDR1 and CDR2 sequences are WNHNN and SYGVQD (reference sequence). There are 14 residues in the CDR3. The CDR3 loop is CASSVGQGTGEQYF. The CDR3, as DNA: TGCGCCAGCAGTGTTGGACAGGGTACGGGCGAGCAGTACTTC.

Notes on this clonotype: This sequence may be a read error, since a much larger clone differs from it by one base. The final CDR3 position lacks the conserved phenylalanine or tryptophan, pointing to a likely read error. V gene TRBV7-2 combines with J gene TRBJ2-3; TRBD2 aligns across 8 bases. Trimming cost V 4 bases and J 3 bases; bases outside gene matches: 6. Germline CDR1 SGHTA, CDR2 FQGNSA. The CDR3 runs to 15 residues. CDR3 in amino acids: CASSWGGGQTDTQYL. In DNA form, the CDR3 reads TGTGCCAGCAGCTGGGGCGGGGGGCAGACAGATACGCAGTATCTT.

This clonotype was counted a few times. This rearrangement joins TRBV2 to TRBJ2-2, with 8 bases identical to TRBD2. Germline assignment: CDR1 SNHLY and CDR2 FYNNEI. This CDR3 spans 13 amino acids. Trimming removed 10 bases from V and 6 bases from J; junction bases left unmatched: 7. Here the CDR3 DNA reads TGTGCCACCCTTAGCGGGACGGCCGGGGAGCTGTTTTTT. This codes for CATLSGTAGELFF.

Only a few counts were recorded for this clonotype. The genes are TRBV29-1 and TRBJ2-1; a possible D gene is TRBD1 (6 bases). The length of the CDR3 is 14 residues. Germline V gene data show CDR1 as SQVTM and CDR2 as ANQGSEA. Trimming took off 5 bases at V and 2 bases at J, with 13 bases between the two ends. The CDR3 bases are TGCAGCGTTATGGGCAGGGGAACCTACAATGAGCAGTTCTTC. Its translation: CSVMGRGTYNEQFF.

V and J are TRBV12-3 or TRBV12-4 and TRBJ1-5, with D unclear. The CDR3 covers 14 residues. V was cut by 6 bases and J by 1 base, with 10 bases left in between. The chain's CDR3 is CASSPPASNQPQHF. In DNA form, the CDR3 reads TGTGCCAGCAGCCCCCCCGCGAGCAATCAGCCCCAGCATTTT.

The V gene is TRBV18, the J gene TRBJ2-7, with D possibly being TRBD1 (6 bases). The germline V gene has CDR1 KGHSH and CDR2 LQKENI. The CDR3 is 16 amino acids. The ends were cut back, 2 bases at V and 2 bases at J, with 16 bases in the middle. The CDR3 region is CASSPKSVDRPYEQYF. In DNA, the CDR3 is TGTGCCAGCTCACCAAAGTCCGTAGACAGGCCCTACGAGCAGTACTTC.

The J gene is TRBJ2-7, the V gene TRBV24-1; 9 bases line up with TRBD2. This CDR3 spans 15 amino acids. Per germline, CDR1 KGHDR and CDR2 SFDVKD. After removal of 6 bases from V and 7 bases from J, the junction contained 12 bases not matched to a gene. CDR3 sequence reads: CATSPSGGRADEQYF. The CDR3 nucleotides are TGTGCCACCAGTCCAAGTGGCGGGAGGGCCGATGAGCAGTACTTC.

This clonotype appeared a few times. The rearrangement uses TRBV12-3 or TRBV12-4 and TRBJ1-5; weak D call: TRBD1 (6 bases). Trimming stripped 7 bases from V and 0 bases from J, with 13 bases between. This CDR3 contains 15 residues. The CDR3 DNA is TGTGCCAGCAAGGACAGCAGGTATAGCAATCAGCCCCAGCATTTT. Protein product: CASKDSRYSNQPQHF.

This clonotype has a count of ten or more. This chain uses TRBV29-1 with TRBJ2-3; TRBD2 matches at 8 bases. V lost 8 bases, J lost 1 base, and 17 bases stayed unmatched. CDR1 is SQVTM, CDR2 ANQGSEA, per germline. The CDR3 covers 17 residues. The CDR3 bases are TGCAGCACAAAGGCGGGAGGCCCCCAGGGCCGCACAGATACGCAGTATTTT. Protein sequence: CSTKAGGPQGRTDTQYF.

This clonotype was recorded a few times. The chain employs TRBV12-3 or TRBV12-4 and TRBJ1-1; D gene ambiguous. V shed 3 bases and J shed 8 bases, with 10 bases lying between them. CDR3 length: 12 amino acids. The CDR3 DNA reads as TGTGCCAGCAGTTTCAGTCTTCTGGAAGCTTTCTTT. Protein sequence: CASSFSLLEAFF.

Ten or more counts support this clonotype. The chain combines TRBV27 with TRBJ2-3; 10 bases are shared with TRBD2. The ends lost 2 bases at V and 2 bases at J; junction bases unmatched: 7. This CDR3 comprises 17 residues. Germline V CDR1 and CDR2: MNHEY, SMNVEV (reference sequence). CDR3 protein: CASSLKASGGPTDTQYF. The CDR3 nucleotides read TGTGCCAGCAGTTTAAAGGCTAGCGGGGGCCCCACAGATACGCAGTATTTT.